These 28 T cell receptor beta chains share one sample of origin, sequenced in a study of T cell responses to AZD1222 COVID-19 vaccine (dated by TCRdb to the early 2020s). Library preparation used the immunoSEQ multiplex PCR assay. TCRdb limited this immuneACCESS table to in-frame rearrangements with V and J called. A share of clones is missing; checked studies link under half to unresolved V genes, and the rest is unexplained. The sample profile shows roughly 140,000 clones; around nine tenths of them were found once. The top ten clones comprise 5.5% to 8.5% of the sample. The time point label of this sample denotes: sample from adult after SARS-CoV-2 infection, after symptom onset. The sample consisted of peripheral blood, taken after recovery from COVID-19. The receptors here all came from an adult who had recovered from COVID-19.

This clone has a handful of counts. The rearrangement uses TRBV5-6 and TRBJ1-1; TRBD1 might be the D (6 bases). Germline CDR1 reads SGHDT; CDR2 reads YYEEEE. Trimming took off 6 bases at V and 1 base at J, with 16 bases between the two ends. This CDR3 is 15 amino acids long. CDR3: CASTSLTGGNTEAFF. The CDR3 nucleotides read TGTGCCAGCACCTCATTGACAGGCGGGAACACTGAAGCTTTCTTT.

This rearrangement joins TRBV5-1 to TRBJ2-1; D is perhaps TRBD1 or TRBD2 (6 bases each). Germline lookup yields CDR1 SGHRS and CDR2 YFSETQ. V was shortened by 6 bases and J by 6 bases, with 19 bases between the two germline ends. This CDR3 contains 15 residues. CDR3 sequence: CASKLQGGLSNEQFF. The CDR3 nucleotides are TGCGCCAGCAAACTACAGGGAGGACTGTCCAATGAGCAGTTCTTC.

This clone was counted a single time. The V call is TRBV3-1 (or the pseudogene TRBV3-2), the J call TRBJ1-1, with D perhaps matching TRBD1 (6 bases). This CDR3 comprises 14 residues. The V end lost 4 bases, the J end lost 3 bases, and 12 bases lay between the germline ends. Germline loops: CDR1 LGHDT, CDR2 YNNKEL (reference sequence). The CDR3 protein is CASSPTPGDTEAFF. The CDR3 nucleotides are TGTGCCAGCAGCCCGACTCCAGGGGACACTGAAGCTTTCTTT.

The rearrangement joins TRBV4-3 to TRBJ2-7; 8 bases map to TRBD1. Germline loops: CDR1 LGHNA, CDR2 YSLEER. V was clipped by 0 bases and J by 3 bases; unmatched bases: 4. The CDR3 extends over 15 amino acids. Here the CDR3 DNA reads TGCGCCAGCAGCCAAGAAGGCAGGGGGCGCTACGAGCAGTACTTC. Translated, it gives CASSQEGRGRYEQYF.

The chain employs TRBV19 and TRBJ1-1, with D uncertain. The germline V gene has CDR1 LNHDA and CDR2 SQIVND (reference sequence). The CDR3 is made up of 12 amino acids. Trimming shortened V by 9 bases and J by 0 bases, and 8 bases separated the two germline ends. CDR3 loop: CASGPMNTEAFF. CDR3 DNA sequence: TGTGCCAGCGGACCGATGAACACTGAAGCTTTCTTT. Variable domain in full (rest from reference TRBV19 and TRBJ1-1): DGGITQSPKYLFRKEGQNVTLSCEQNLNHDAMYWYRQDPGQGLRLIYYSQIVNDFQKGDIAEGYSVSREKKESFPLTVTSAQKNPTAFYLCASGPMNTEAFFGQGTRLTVV.

The V gene is TRBV29-1, the J gene TRBJ2-7, with 12 bases aligning to TRBD1. The ends lost 6 bases at V and 5 bases at J; junction bases unmatched: 8. The CDR3 is 14 residues long. Germline CDR1 SQVTM, CDR2 ANQGSEA. The CDR3 here is CSVVRDRGRHEQYF. In DNA, the CDR3 is TGCAGCGTCGTCCGGGACAGGGGGCGCCACGAGCAGTACTTC.

The CDR3 DNA sequence: TGTGCCAGCAGCTTAGCGCCCCAGGGACCCTCCTACGAGCAGTACTTC. Protein sequence: CASSLAPQGPSYEQYF. This chain uses TRBV7-9 with TRBJ2-7; the D call may be TRBD1 or TRBD2 (5 bases each). Between the trimmed V and J ends, which lost 0 bases and 0 bases, there was a span of 12 bases. Per the germline V gene, CDR1 is SEHNR and CDR2 is FQNEAQ (reference sequence). This CDR3 is 16 amino acids long.

The V gene is TRBV19, the J gene TRBJ1-5; D uncertain. Germline CDR1 is LNHDA and CDR2 is SQIVND (reference sequence). Trimming took off 4 bases at V and 4 bases at J, with 14 bases between the two ends. The CDR3 has 15 residues. The CDR3 here is CASSTQRRGNQPQHF. The DNA for the CDR3 is TGTGCCAGTAGTACCCAAAGGCGTGGGAATCAGCCCCAGCATTTT. The full variable domain, rest sourced from reference TRBV19 and TRBJ1-5, is DGGITQSPKYLFRKEGQNVTLSCEQNLNHDAMYWYRQDPGQGLRLIYYSQIVNDFQKGDIAEGYSVSREKKESFPLTVTSAQKNPTAFYLCASSTQRRGNQPQHFGDGTRLSIL.

J is TRBJ2-7 and V is TRBV6-5; D is unresolved. The CDR3 is 13 amino acids. Germline V gives CDR1 MNHEY, CDR2 SVGAGI. Trimming removed 2 bases at V and 2 bases at J, with 7 bases between. The CDR3 region has the DNA TGTGCCAGCAGTTACGGAATCGCCTACGAGCAGTACTTC. Encoded protein: CASSYGIAYEQYF.

This sequence joins TRBV6-5 and TRBJ2-4; possibly TRBD2 for D (6 bases). The CDR3 is 14 residues long. Germline V lookup: CDR1 MNHEY, CDR2 SVGAGI. The ends were cut back, 3 bases at V and 8 bases at J, with 14 bases in the middle. The CDR3 DNA sequence: TGTGCCAGCAGTTATTTTTCCGGAGGGGACATTCAGTACTTC. Its translation: CASSYFSGGDIQYF.

V gene TRBV7-9 combines with J gene TRBJ1-5; TRBD1 agrees at 7 bases. CDR3 length: 16 amino acids. Germline V lookup: CDR1 SEHNR, CDR2 FQNEAQ (reference sequence). V was clipped by 1 base and J by 4 bases; unmatched bases: 7. Here the CDR3 reads CASSLGGTALNQPQHF. The CDR3 region has the DNA TGTGCCAGCAGCTTAGGGGGGACAGCCTTAAATCAGCCCCAGCATTTT.

The rearrangement joins TRBV18 to TRBJ1-6, with a possible D match to TRBD1 (5 bases). The CDR3 length is 16 residues. The V end was cut by 3 bases, the J end by 3 bases, with 12 bases between. The germline V gene encodes CDR1 KGHSH and CDR2 LQKENI. Here the CDR3 DNA reads TGTGCCAGCTCACCGGGGGGTAGGGGCTATAATTCACCCCTCCACTTT. Protein sequence: CASSPGGRGYNSPLHF.

The CDR3 DNA follows: TGTGCCAGCAGCTTGTCAGGATCTGAAAAACTGTTTTTT. This codes for CASSLSGSEKLFF. The chain recombines TRBV5-6 with TRBJ1-4; D gene uncertain. The CDR3 contains 13 residues. CDR1 SGHDT and CDR2 YYEEEE come from the germline V gene. Trimming took off 1 base at V and 7 bases at J, with 8 bases between the two ends.

V is TRBV19 and J is TRBJ1-1; tentative D call: TRBD1 (5 bases). Germline V gene sequence: CDR1 LNHDA, CDR2 SQIVND (reference sequence). Trimming stripped 3 bases from V and 12 bases from J, with 17 bases between. The CDR3 length is 13 residues. The DNA for the CDR3 is TGTGCCAGTAGTATTATTGGGGACGGTGCACCTTTCTTT. This translates into CASSIIGDGAPFF.

The chain has TRBV9 and TRBJ1-2; 10 nucleotides align to TRBD1. Germline V lookup: CDR1 SGDLS, CDR2 YYNGEE. Trimming took 4 bases from V and 4 from J; bases not matched to a gene: 4. This CDR3 comprises 14 residues. The CDR3 sequence: CASSSWDRGYGYTF. The CDR3 bases are TGTGCCAGCAGCAGCTGGGACAGGGGCTATGGCTACACCTTC.

This clone was detected a few times. The chain recombines TRBV3-1 (or the pseudogene TRBV3-2) with TRBJ2-1; 11 bases align to TRBD2. Per germline, CDR1 LGHDT and CDR2 YNNKEL (reference sequence). The CDR3 extends over 15 amino acids. V shed 2 bases, J shed 7 bases, and the junction held 4 bases outside the gene matches. CDR3 DNA sequence: TGTGCCAGCAGCCAACTAGCGGGAGGAAATAATGAGCAGTTCTTC. The encoded protein is CASSQLAGGNNEQFF.

The chain combines TRBV9 with TRBJ2-6, with 8 bases matching TRBD1. CDR3 length: 17 residues. V was clipped by 3 bases and J by 0 bases; unmatched bases: 5. Germline CDR1 reads SGDLS; CDR2 reads YYNGEE. The CDR3 coding sequence is TGTGCCAGCAGCGCCGAGACAGGGGTCTCTGGGGCCAACGTCCTGACTTTC. It specifies CASSAETGVSGANVLTF. Using reference TRBV9 and TRBJ2-6 for the parts outside the CDR3, the full variable domain is DSGVTQTPKHLITATGQRVTLRCSPRSGDLSVYWYQQSLDQGLQFLIQYYNGEERAKGNILERFSAQQFPDLHSELNLSSLELGDSALYFCASSAETGVSGANVLTFGAGSRLTVL.

The chain joins TRBV4-1 to TRBJ1-1, with D tentatively TRBD1 (5 bases). CDR1 is MGHRA, CDR2 YSYEKL, per germline. The CDR3 runs to 15 residues. The V end was cut by 0 bases, the J end by 4 bases, with 12 bases between. Written as DNA, the CDR3 is TGCGCCAGCAGCCAAGATCGGCAGGGTGGCACTGAAGCTTTCTTT. It yields the protein CASSQDRQGGTEAFF.

The CDR3 here is CASSYESSYNSPLHF. DNA for the CDR3: TGTGCCAGCAGTTATGAGAGCTCCTATAATTCACCCCTCCACTTT. The J gene is TRBJ1-6, the V gene TRBV27, with D uncertain. The CDR3 covers 15 residues. Trimming shortened V by 4 bases and J by 0 bases, and 7 bases separated the two germline ends. From germline, CDR1 is MNHEY and CDR2 SMNVEV (reference sequence).

The chain is built from TRBV6-5 and TRBJ2-7; perhaps TRBD1 as D (6 bases). This CDR3 is 12 amino acids long. Germline V gene lookup returns CDR1 MNHEY and CDR2 SVGAGI. Trimming took 6 bases from V and 5 from J, leaving 11 bases between them. The CDR3 loop reads CASSRTAHEQYF. The CDR3 DNA follows: TGTGCCAGCAGCCGGACAGCTCACGAGCAGTACTTC.

This sequence joins TRBV6-5 and TRBJ2-7, with D tentatively TRBD1 (5 bases). Trimming removed 7 bases at V and 7 bases at J, with 23 bases between. The CDR3 is 15 residues long. Germline-derived CDR1 and CDR2 are MNHEY and SVGAGI. The CDR3 here is CASNPDSPFSWEQYF. In DNA form, the CDR3 reads TGTGCCAGCAACCCTGACAGCCCATTCTCATGGGAGCAGTACTTC.

In its sample, this clone was seen a few times. J is TRBJ1-2 and V is TRBV14; possibly TRBD1 for D (5 bases). The CDR3 totals 15 residues. Trimming pared 1 base from V and 7 bases from J, leaving 16 bases between. Germline V gene lookup returns CDR1 SGHDN and CDR2 FVKESK. The DNA for the CDR3 is TGTGCCAGCAGCCAAGTTCCCGGGGCCCCGGGTGGCTACACCTTC. Protein: CASSQVPGAPGGYTF. The full variable domain, rest sourced from reference TRBV14 and TRBJ1-2, is EAGVTQFPSHSVIEKGQTVTLRCDPISGHDNLYWYRRVMGKEIKFLLHFVKESKQDESGMPNNRFLAERTGGTYSTLKVQPAELEDSGVYFCASSQVPGAPGGYTFGSGTRLTVV.

This rearrangement joins TRBV7-9 to TRBJ2-2, with D possibly matching TRBD1 (8 bases). CDR1 is SEHNR, CDR2 FQNEAQ, per germline (reference sequence). The CDR3 contains 18 residues. V lost 5 bases, J lost 4 bases, and 23 bases lay in between. The CDR3 sequence: CASSPFTGGQDPTGELFF. The DNA of the CDR3 is TGTGCCAGCAGCCCTTTTACGGGGGGACAGGACCCCACCGGGGAGCTGTTTTTT.

The V and J genes are TRBV28 and TRBJ1-2, with D unresolved. V gave up 1 base and J gave up 7 bases, with 7 bases separating them. The CDR3 is 12 amino acids. The germline gives CDR1 MDHEN, CDR2 SYDVKM. CDR3 nucleotide sequence: TGTGCCAGCAGTTTATCGACCGCTGGCTACACCTTC. Amino acid sequence: CASSLSTAGYTF.

The chain employs TRBV4-2 and TRBJ2-1; D may be TRBD1 or TRBD2 (6 bases each). V lost 0 bases, J lost 0 bases, and 12 bases lay in between. This CDR3 has 17 residues. The germline gives CDR1 LGHNA, CDR2 YNFKEQ. The CDR3 coding sequence is TGTGCCAGCAGCCAAGACGGGGGCCAGCACTCCTACAATGAGCAGTTCTTC. It is translated as CASSQDGGQHSYNEQFF.

This chain links TRBV3-1 (or the pseudogene TRBV3-2) with TRBJ1-3, with D uncertain. The CDR3 is made up of 13 amino acids. Germline CDR1 and CDR2: LGHDT and YNNKEL (reference sequence). Trimming shortened V by 2 bases and J by 4 bases, and 6 bases separated the two germline ends. CDR3 in DNA: TGTGCCAGCAGCCAAAGTTCCGGAAACACCATATATTTT. Protein sequence: CASSQSSGNTIYF.

The chain recombines TRBV11-2 with TRBJ1-2, with D hard to call. In germline, CDR1 is SGHAT, CDR2 FQNNGV. This CDR3 spans 16 amino acids. The V end lost 1 base, the J end lost 4 bases, and 16 bases lay between the germline ends. The CDR3 DNA is TGTGCCAGCAGCTTAGCAGGCAGGCCGGGCGTCTATGGCTACACCTTC. Amino acids: CASSLAGRPGVYGYTF. The whole variable domain, filled in from reference TRBV11-2 and TRBJ1-2, reads EAGVAQSPRYKIIEKRQSVAFWCNPISGHATLYWYQQILGQGPKLLIQFQNNGVVDDSQLPKDRFSAERLKGVDSTLKIQPAKLEDSAVYLCASSLAGRPGVYGYTFGSGTRLTVV.

This clone has only one observation. CDR3 sequence (DNA): TGTGCCAGCTCACGAGGGACAGGGGCTAACTATGGCTACACCTTC. Translated, it gives CASSRGTGANYGYTF. The J gene is TRBJ1-2, the V gene TRBV18; 10 bases are shared with TRBD1. Germline values: CDR1 KGHSH, CDR2 LQKENI. The CDR3 has 15 residues. The junction had 2 bases not matched to a gene; V was cut back by 4 bases and J by 0 bases.